This T cell receptor beta chain was sequenced for a study of shared clonotypes between healthy human individuals. Study in general: The donor pool was made up of two women and three men aged 18 to 49. Donors had three CD4 naive, three CD4 memory, two CD8 naive and one CD8 memory plate apiece. General observations from the study: Larger estimated richness was generally seen in naive subsets than in memory subsets.

This clone was found once. Its antigen is unidentified. Splitting of CD4+ cells produced CD45RA+ naive and CD45RA-negative memory subsets. Only in-frame clones appear in the TCRdb table, and some are missing; sequencing was by immunoSEQ multiplex PCR. The sample includes fewer than 1.8 million clones, around 98.5% of them seen just once. The germline CDR1 and CDR2 sequences are KGHSH and LQKENI. The V end was cut by 3 bases, the J end by 0 bases, with 29 bases between. The CDR3 runs to 21 residues. The sequence was collected from a man aged 25 to 40 in good health. The J gene is TRBJ1-1, the V gene TRBV18; D perhaps matches TRBD1 (6 bases). The sample taken for sequencing was naive CD4+ T cells sorted from blood. Subset of the sample: CD45RA+ positively selected. The CDR3, as DNA: TGTGCCAGCTCACCCCGCGGGGGCTTTTGGGGCATTACAAACATGAACACTGAAGCTTTCTTT. Its protein is CASSPRGGFWGITNMNTEAFF. Full variable domain (outside the CDR3, taken from reference TRBV18 and TRBJ1-1): NAGVMQNPRHLVRRRGQEARLRCSPMKGHSHVYWYRQLPEEGLKFMVYLQKENIIDESGMPKERFSAEFPKEGPSILRIQQVVRGDSAAYFCASSPRGGFWGITNMNTEAFFGQGTRLTVV.